The next 16 T cell receptor beta chains were all read from a single sample in a study of metastatic and nonmetastatic thyroid tumors. Patients were all untreated before their thyroid surgery. TCRdb re-analyzed the PCR reads through MiXCR. The repertoire has 24,000 or so clones, approximately 20% of them found once; the top ten carry 6% to 9.5%. Sequencing was carried out using blood. Every receptor here comes from a female donor with papillary thyroid cancer or a benign thyroid nodule (not recorded which). Some clones in this sample may be carry-over from other donors' samples.

Note on this clone: Possible read error: a much larger clone is one base away. Within the sample, other DNA sequences also encode this same CDR3. The chain carries TRBV7-9 and TRBJ2-3; the match to TRBD1 covers 7 bases. V lost 11 bases and J lost 3; bases outside the gene matches: 8. The germline CDR1 and CDR2 sequences are SEHNR and FQNEAQ (reference sequence). This CDR3 comprises 13 residues. The CDR3: CAGREGATDTQYF. The CDR3 nucleotides read TGTGCCGGCCGAGAGGGGGCTACAGATACGCAGTATTTT.

The CDR3 sequence: CASSPDIGTGRYEQYF. In DNA, the CDR3 is TGTGCCAGCTCACCGGATATCGGGACAGGGAGGTACGAGCAGTACTTC. The rearrangement uses TRBV18 and TRBJ2-7; TRBD1 matches 9 bases. Germline V gene data show CDR1 as KGHSH and CDR2 as LQKENI. After removal of 3 bases from V and 4 bases from J, the junction contained 10 bases not matched to a gene. The CDR3 loop spans 16 amino acids.

By sample fraction, this clone is medium-sized. The V gene is TRBV19, the J gene TRBJ2-7, with a tentative D call TRBD1 (5 bases). V shed 4 bases and J shed 6 bases, with 10 bases lying between them. The CDR3 has 12 amino acids. CDR1 and CDR2 (germline): LNHDA, SQIVND (reference sequence). CDR3 bases: TGTGCCAGTAGTACCAGGGATTCCGAGCAGTACTTC. Residues: CASSTRDSEQYF.

This clone was seen at least ten times. The chain uses TRBV5-8 and TRBJ2-4, with D unclear. Germline loops: CDR1 SGHTS, CDR2 YDEGEE. The CDR3 has 14 amino acids. Deletions cut 3 bases from V and 0 bases from J, with 7 bases between. The CDR3 is CASSYEIAKNIQYF. In DNA form, the CDR3 reads TGTGCCAGCAGCTATGAGATAGCCAAAAACATTCAGTACTTC.

The chain couples TRBV20-1 to TRBJ1-5, with TRBD1 identical over 7 bases. The junction had 10 bases not matched to a gene; V was cut back by 5 bases and J by 3 bases. The CDR3 runs 15 residues. Germline CDR1 reads DFQATT; CDR2 reads SNEGSKA (reference sequence). CDR3 residues: CSAGGQALHNQPQHF. CDR3 bases: TGCAGTGCTGGAGGACAGGCGCTCCACAATCAGCCCCAGCATTTT.

As for this clone: One end of the junction is discordant with germline, which a read error may explain. V gene TRBV10-1 combines with J gene TRBJ1-1; perhaps TRBD1 as D (5 bases). Germline loops: CDR1 WNHNN, CDR2 SYGVQD (reference sequence). The CDR3 spans 17 residues. CDR3 DNA sequence: TGCGCCAGCAGTGAGTCAGGAGCAGGGAGGGGTGTCACTGAAACTTTCTTT. It encodes CASSESGAGRGVTETFF.

This clone was detected many times. The gene calls are TRBV25-1 and TRBJ1-1; 9 bases fit TRBD1. V dropped 1 base and J dropped 11; count of bases not matched to a gene: 2. The CDR3 runs 12 residues. CDR1 and CDR2 from the germline V gene are MGHDK and SYGVNS. The CDR3 loop is CASSEWGTGAFF. CDR3 bases: TGTGCCAGCAGTGAATGGGGGACAGGGGCTTTCTTT. Variable domain in full (rest from reference TRBV25-1 and TRBJ1-1): EADIYQTPRYLVIGTGKKITLECSQTMGHDKMYWYQQDPGMELHLIHYSYGVNSTEKGDLSSESTVSRIRTEHFPLTLESARPSHTSQYLCASSEWGTGAFFGQGTRLTVV.

This clone has at least ten counts. The V gene is TRBV12-3 or TRBV12-4, the J gene TRBJ1-1, with a weak D call TRBD1 (6 bases). Trimming left V 5 bases short and J 6 bases short, with 10 bases between. The CDR3 contains 12 residues. The CDR3 spells CASSPQGSEAFF. CDR3 bases: TGTGCCAGCAGTCCACAGGGCTCTGAAGCTTTCTTT.

The V call is TRBV7-2, the J call TRBJ1-2; 8 bases are shared with TRBD1. The V and J ends lost 3 bases and 8 bases, in that order; junction bases with no gene match: 26. Germline loops: CDR1 SGHTA, CDR2 FQGNSA. This CDR3 has 20 amino acids. The CDR3 is CASSFVSYNSQGAREEGYTF. The CDR3 DNA follows: TGTGCCAGCAGCTTCGTGAGTTACAATAGTCAGGGGGCCCGGGAGGAAGGCTACACCTTC.

This clone was seen at least ten times. This chain connects TRBV11-2 to TRBJ2-7; perhaps TRBD1 as D (5 bases). The V gene lost 3 bases and the J gene lost 4 bases, with 13 bases spanning the gap. This CDR3 is 14 amino acids long. Germline V gives CDR1 SGHAT, CDR2 FQNNGV. CDR3: CASSFLQARYEQYF. The DNA for the CDR3 is TGTGCCAGCAGCTTTTTACAGGCAAGGTACGAGCAGTACTTC.

This clone was observed many times. V and J are TRBV12-3 or TRBV12-4 and TRBJ1-4, with 7 bases lining up with TRBD1. The CDR3 is 15 residues long. The V gene end was trimmed by 1 base and the J gene end by 7 bases; junction bases not matched to a gene: 6. The CDR3 DNA follows: TGTGCCAGCAGTTTAGGACAGGGAGGGGGTGAAAAACTGTTTTTT. Its protein is CASSLGQGGGEKLFF.

This clone has a count of ten or more. This chain joins TRBV7-9 and TRBJ2-5, with D possibly TRBD1 on 6 matching bases. Per germline, CDR1 SEHNR and CDR2 FQNEAQ (reference sequence). The CDR3 extends over 15 amino acids. V lost 6 bases and J 1 base, leaving 15 bases between the germline ends. The CDR3 bases are TGTGCCAGCAGTCCTAGGACAGTTCTCCAAGAGACCCAGTACTTC. Translation: CASSPRTVLQETQYF.

The rearrangement links TRBV6-5 to TRBJ2-7, with D uncertain. This CDR3 is 18 amino acids long. Germline V gene lookup returns CDR1 MNHEY and CDR2 SVGAGI. The ends were cut back, 0 bases at V and 6 bases at J, with 24 bases in the middle. CDR3 sequence: CASSYSIMSEIGMGEQYF. CDR3 nucleotides: TGTGCCAGCAGTTACTCGATAATGAGCGAGATCGGCATGGGCGAGCAGTACTTC.

The chain has TRBV20-1 and TRBJ2-1; 10 bases are a match to TRBD2. V trimming: 4 bases; J trimming: 7 bases; junction bases outside the gene matches: 10. Per germline, CDR1 DFQATT and CDR2 SNEGSKA (reference sequence). This CDR3 is 15 amino acids long. The CDR3 DNA sequence: TGCAGTGCTACAACCGGGACTAGCGATACGAATGAGCAGTTCTTC. It translates to CSATTGTSDTNEQFF.

This clone was counted only a few times. V is TRBV2 and J is TRBJ2-7; D call uncertain. The CDR3 totals 13 residues. Germline V gene lookup returns CDR1 SNHLY and CDR2 FYNNEI. Trimming removed 6 bases at V and 6 bases at J, with 15 bases between. The CDR3: CASRLDVASEQYF. CDR3 DNA: TGTGCCAGCAGGCTGGACGTGGCGTCCGAGCAGTACTTC.

A note on this clone: With a much larger clone just one base away, this may be a read error. V is TRBV5-6 and J is TRBJ1-4; unclear D gene. Germline V gene data show CDR1 as SGHDT and CDR2 as YYEEEE. The CDR3 length is 12 residues. The CDR3 DNA sequence: TGTGCCATCAGCTTTGGGAGCGAAAAACTGTTTTTT. It codes for CAISFGSEKLFF.